The source of this TCR beta chain is a study of T-cell memory formation after mild COVID-19. TCRdb re-called the 5' RACE reads through MiXCR, storing one row per CDR3 protein. The sample has about 400,000 distinct CDR3 sequences; approximately 15% are singletons. The CDR3 is 14 amino acids. Germline V gives CDR1 SGHDT, CDR2 YYEEEE. The V and J ends lost 2 bases and 5 bases, in that order; junction bases with no gene match: 6. This clonotype was sampled from a man aged 18-30 years who had mild COVID-19 (a few samples of this study predate the infection). Cell type and time point are not known. The rearrangement links TRBV5-6 to TRBJ2-5, with 7 bases lining up with TRBD1. Sequencing used PBMCs or a T cell subset sorted from them (not recorded which). The CDR3 is CASSFEGAWETQYF. CDR3 DNA sequence: TGTGCCAGCAGCTTTGAGGGGGCATGGGAGACCCAGTACTTC.